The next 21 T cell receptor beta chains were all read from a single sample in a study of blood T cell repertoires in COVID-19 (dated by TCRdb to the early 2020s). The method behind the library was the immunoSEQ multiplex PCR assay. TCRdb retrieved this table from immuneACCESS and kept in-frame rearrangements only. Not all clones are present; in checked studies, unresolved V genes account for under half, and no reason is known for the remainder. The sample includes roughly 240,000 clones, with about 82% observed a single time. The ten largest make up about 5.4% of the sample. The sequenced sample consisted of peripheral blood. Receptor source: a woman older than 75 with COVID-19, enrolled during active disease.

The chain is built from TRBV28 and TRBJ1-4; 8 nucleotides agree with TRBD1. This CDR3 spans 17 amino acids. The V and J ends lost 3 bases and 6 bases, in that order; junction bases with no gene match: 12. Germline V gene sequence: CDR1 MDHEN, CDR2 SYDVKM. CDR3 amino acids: CASSFGQGKFGDEKLFF. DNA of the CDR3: TGTGCCAGCAGTTTTGGACAGGGAAAGTTTGGCGATGAAAAACTGTTTTTT.

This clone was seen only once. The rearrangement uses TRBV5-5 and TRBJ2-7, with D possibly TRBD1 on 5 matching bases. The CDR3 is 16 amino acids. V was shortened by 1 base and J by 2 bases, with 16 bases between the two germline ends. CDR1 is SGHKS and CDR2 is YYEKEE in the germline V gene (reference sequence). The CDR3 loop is CASSLSGSVGTYEQYF. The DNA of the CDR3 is TGTGCCAGCAGCTTGTCAGGGTCAGTTGGGACCTACGAGCAGTACTTC.

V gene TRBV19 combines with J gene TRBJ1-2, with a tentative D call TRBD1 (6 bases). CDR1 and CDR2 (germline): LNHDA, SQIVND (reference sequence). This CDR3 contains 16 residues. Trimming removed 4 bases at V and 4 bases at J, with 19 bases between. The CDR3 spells CASSRAGATLIYGYTF. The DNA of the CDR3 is TGTGCCAGTAGTAGGGCAGGGGCAACACTTATCTATGGCTACACCTTC.

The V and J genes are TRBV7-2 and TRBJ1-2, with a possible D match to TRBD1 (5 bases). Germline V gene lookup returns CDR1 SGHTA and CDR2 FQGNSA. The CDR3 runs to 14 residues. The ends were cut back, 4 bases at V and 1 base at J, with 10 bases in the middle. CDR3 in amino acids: CASSWRQGNYGYTF. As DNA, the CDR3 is TGTGCCAGCAGCTGGCGTCAGGGTAACTATGGCTACACCTTC.

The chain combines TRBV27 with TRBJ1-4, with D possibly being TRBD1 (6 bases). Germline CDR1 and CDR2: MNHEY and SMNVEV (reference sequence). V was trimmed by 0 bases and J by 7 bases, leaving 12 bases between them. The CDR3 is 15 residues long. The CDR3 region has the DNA TGTGCCAGCAGTTTATCCGGGACACCCGGTGAAAAACTGTTTTTT. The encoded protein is CASSLSGTPGEKLFF.

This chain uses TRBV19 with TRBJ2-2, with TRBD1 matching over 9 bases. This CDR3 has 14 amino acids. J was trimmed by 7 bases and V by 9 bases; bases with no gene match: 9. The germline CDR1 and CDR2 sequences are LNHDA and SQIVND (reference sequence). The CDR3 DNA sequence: TGTGCCAGCTTTTTGGGACAGGGCTACGGGGAGCTGTTTTTT. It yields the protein CASFLGQGYGELFF.

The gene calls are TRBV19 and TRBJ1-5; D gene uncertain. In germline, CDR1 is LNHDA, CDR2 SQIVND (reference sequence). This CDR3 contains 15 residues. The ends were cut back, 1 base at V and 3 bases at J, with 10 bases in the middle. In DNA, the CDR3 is TGTGCCAGTAGTATAGTGCGGTCTCCCAATCAGCCCCAGCATTTT. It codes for CASSIVRSPNQPQHF.

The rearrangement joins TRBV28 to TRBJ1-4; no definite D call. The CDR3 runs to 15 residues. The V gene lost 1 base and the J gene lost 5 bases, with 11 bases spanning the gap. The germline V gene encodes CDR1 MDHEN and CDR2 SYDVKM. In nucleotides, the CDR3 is TGTGCCAGCAGTTTATCCGACGGAGGAAATGAAAAACTGTTTTTT. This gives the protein CASSLSDGGNEKLFF.

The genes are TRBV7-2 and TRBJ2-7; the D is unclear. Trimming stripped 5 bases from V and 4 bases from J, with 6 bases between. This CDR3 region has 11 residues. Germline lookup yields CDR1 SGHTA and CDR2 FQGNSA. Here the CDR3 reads CASSPSYEQYF. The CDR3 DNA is TGTGCCAGCAGCCCCAGTTACGAGCAGTACTTC.

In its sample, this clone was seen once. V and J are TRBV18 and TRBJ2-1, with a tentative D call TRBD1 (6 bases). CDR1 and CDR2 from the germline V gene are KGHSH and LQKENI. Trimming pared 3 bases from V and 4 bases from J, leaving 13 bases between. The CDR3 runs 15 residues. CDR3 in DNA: TGTGCCAGCTCACCTCCCGGGACACTTTACAATGAGCAGTTCTTC. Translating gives CASSPPGTLYNEQFF. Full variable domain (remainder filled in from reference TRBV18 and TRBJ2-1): NAGVMQNPRHLVRRRGQEARLRCSPMKGHSHVYWYRQLPEEGLKFMVYLQKENIIDESGMPKERFSAEFPKEGPSILRIQQVVRGDSAAYFCASSPPGTLYNEQFFGPGTRLTVL.

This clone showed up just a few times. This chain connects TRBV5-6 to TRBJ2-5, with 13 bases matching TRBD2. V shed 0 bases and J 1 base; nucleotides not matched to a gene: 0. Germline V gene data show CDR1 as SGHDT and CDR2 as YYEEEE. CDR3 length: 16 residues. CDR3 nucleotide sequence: TGTGCCAGCAGCTTGGGGACTAGCGGGGGCCAAGAGACCCAGTACTTC. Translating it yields CASSLGTSGGQETQYF. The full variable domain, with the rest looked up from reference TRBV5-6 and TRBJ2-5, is DAGVTQSPTHLIKTRGQQVTLRCSPKSGHDTVSWYQQALGQGPQFIFQYYEEEERQRGNFPDRFSGHQFPNYSSELNVNALLLGDSALYLCASSLGTSGGQETQYFGPGTRLLVL.

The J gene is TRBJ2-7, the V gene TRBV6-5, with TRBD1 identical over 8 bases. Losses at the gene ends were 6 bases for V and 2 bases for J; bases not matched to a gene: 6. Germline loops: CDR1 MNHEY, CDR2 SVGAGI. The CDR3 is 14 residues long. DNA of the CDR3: TGTGCCAGCAGCCCCGGACAGGGAGCCTACGAGCAGTACGTC. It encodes CASSPGQGAYEQYV.

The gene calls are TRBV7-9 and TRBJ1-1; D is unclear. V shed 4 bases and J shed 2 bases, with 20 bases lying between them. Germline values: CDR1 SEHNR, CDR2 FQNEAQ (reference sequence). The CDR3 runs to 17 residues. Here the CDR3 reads CASSSLGRSEGNTEAFF. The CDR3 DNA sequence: TGTGCCAGCAGCTCCCTGGGCAGGTCAGAGGGTAACACTGAAGCTTTCTTT.

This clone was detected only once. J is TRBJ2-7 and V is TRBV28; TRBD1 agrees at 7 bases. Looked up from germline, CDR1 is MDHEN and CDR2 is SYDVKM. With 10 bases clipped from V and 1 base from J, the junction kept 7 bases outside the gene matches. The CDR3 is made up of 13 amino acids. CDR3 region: CATVPGQSYEQYF. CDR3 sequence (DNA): TGTGCCACCGTTCCGGGACAGTCCTACGAGCAGTACTTC.

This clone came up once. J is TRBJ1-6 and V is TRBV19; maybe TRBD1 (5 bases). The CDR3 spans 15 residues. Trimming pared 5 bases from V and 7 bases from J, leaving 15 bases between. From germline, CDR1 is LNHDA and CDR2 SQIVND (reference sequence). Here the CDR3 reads CASSSWQGGNSPLHF. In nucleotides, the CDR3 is TGTGCCAGTAGTTCCTGGCAGGGTGGAAATTCACCCCTCCACTTT.

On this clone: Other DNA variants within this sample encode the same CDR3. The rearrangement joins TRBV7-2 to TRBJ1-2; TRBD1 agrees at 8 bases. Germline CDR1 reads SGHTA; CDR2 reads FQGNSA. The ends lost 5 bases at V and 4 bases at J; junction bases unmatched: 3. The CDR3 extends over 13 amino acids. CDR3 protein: CASSRGQVYGYTF. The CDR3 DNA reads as TGTGCCAGCAGCCGGGGACAGGTCTATGGCTACACCTTC. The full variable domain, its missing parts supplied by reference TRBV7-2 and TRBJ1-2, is GAGVSQSPSNKVTEKGKDVELRCDPISGHTALYWYRQSLGQGLEFLIYFQGNSAPDKSGLPSDRFSAERTGGSVSTLTIQRTQQEDSAVYLCASSRGQVYGYTFGSGTRLTVV.

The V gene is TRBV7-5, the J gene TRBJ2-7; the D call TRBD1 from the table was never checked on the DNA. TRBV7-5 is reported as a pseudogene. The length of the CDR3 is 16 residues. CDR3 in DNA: TGTGTCAGAAGCTTAATCTGTTGGCACCCTCCCTACGAGCAGTACTTC. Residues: CVRSLICWHPPYEQYF.

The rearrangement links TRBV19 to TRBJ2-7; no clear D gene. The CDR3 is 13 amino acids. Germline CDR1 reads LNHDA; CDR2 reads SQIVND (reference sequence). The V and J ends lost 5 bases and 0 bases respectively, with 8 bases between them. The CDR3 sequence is CASSLLSSYEQYF. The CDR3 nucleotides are TGTGCCAGTAGTCTTCTGAGCTCCTACGAGCAGTACTTC.

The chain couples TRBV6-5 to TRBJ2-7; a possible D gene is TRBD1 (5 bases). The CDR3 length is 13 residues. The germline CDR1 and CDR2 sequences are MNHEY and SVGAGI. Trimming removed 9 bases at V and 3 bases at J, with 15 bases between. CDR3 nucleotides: TGTGCCAGTAGGAAAGGGGTCCTCTACGAGCAGTACTTC. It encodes CASRKGVLYEQYF.

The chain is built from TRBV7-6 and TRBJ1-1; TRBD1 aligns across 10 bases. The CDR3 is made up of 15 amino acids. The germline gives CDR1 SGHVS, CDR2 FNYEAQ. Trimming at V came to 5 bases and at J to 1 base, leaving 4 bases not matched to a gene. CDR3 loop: CASSGGTGANTEAFF. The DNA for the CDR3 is TGTGCCAGCAGCGGGGGGACAGGGGCGAACACTGAAGCTTTCTTT.

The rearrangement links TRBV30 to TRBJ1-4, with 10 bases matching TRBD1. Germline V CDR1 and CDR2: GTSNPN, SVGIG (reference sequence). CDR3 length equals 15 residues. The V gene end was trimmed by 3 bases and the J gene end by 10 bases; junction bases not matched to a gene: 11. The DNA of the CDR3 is TGTGCCTGGAGACAAAAGGGGACAGGGGAAGGAAAACTGTTTTTT. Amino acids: CAWRQKGTGEGKLFF.